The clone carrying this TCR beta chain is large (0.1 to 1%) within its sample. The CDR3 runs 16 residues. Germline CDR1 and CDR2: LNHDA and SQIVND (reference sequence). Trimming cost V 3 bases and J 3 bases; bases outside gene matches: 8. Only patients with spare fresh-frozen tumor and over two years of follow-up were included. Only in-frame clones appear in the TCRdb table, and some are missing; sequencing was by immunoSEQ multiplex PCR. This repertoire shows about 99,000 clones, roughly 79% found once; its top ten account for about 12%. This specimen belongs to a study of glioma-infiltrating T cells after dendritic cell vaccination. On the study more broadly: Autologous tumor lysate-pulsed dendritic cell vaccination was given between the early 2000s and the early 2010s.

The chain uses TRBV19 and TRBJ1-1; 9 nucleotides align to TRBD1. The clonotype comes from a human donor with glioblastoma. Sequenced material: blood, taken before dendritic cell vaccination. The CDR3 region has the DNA TGTGCCAGTAGTATCGGGACAGGGATCTGGGACACTGAAGCTTTCTTT. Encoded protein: CASSIGTGIWDTEAFF. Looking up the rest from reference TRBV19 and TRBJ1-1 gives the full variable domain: DGGITQSPKYLFRKEGQNVTLSCEQNLNHDAMYWYRQDPGQGLRLIYYSQIVNDFQKGDIAEGYSVSREKKESFPLTVTSAQKNPTAFYLCASSIGTGIWDTEAFFGQGTRLTVV.